Presented here are 7 T cell receptor beta chains from one specimen sequenced in a study of blood T cell repertoires in COVID-19. Generated by immunoSEQ multiplex PCR, the TCRdb table keeps only in-frame clones and is missing some. The sample carries 280,000 or so clones, approximately 88% recorded once. Specimen: peripheral blood. The source is a woman aged 25 to 39 who had recovered from COVID-19.

This chain uses TRBV7-2 with TRBJ2-3; D might be TRBD2 (6 bases). The CDR3 has 19 residues. Trimming left V 3 bases short and J 0 bases short, with 22 bases between. Looked up from germline, CDR1 is SGHTA and CDR2 is FQGNSA. The CDR3 region has the DNA TGTGCCAGCAGCTTTGTACGCGGCGGGGTGCCCTTTAGCACAGATACGCAGTATTTT. Protein: CASSFVRGGVPFSTDTQYF.

The chain carries TRBV5-1 and TRBJ1-4; D remains unclear. CDR3 size: 15 residues. Germline CDR1 and CDR2: SGHRS and YFSETQ. Trimming took off 0 bases at V and 2 bases at J, with 8 bases between the two ends. The CDR3 region is CASSLGARTNEKLFF. In DNA form, the CDR3 reads TGCGCCAGCAGCTTGGGTGCTAGGACTAATGAAAAACTGTTTTTT.

The chain joins TRBV7-2 to TRBJ1-1; weak D call: TRBD1 (6 bases). The V gene lost 5 bases and the J gene lost 1 base, with 17 bases spanning the gap. The CDR3 has 16 amino acids. CDR1 is SGHTA, CDR2 FQGNSA, per germline. For the CDR3, the DNA is TGTGCCAGCAGCCGCGGGTGGGGACAAGGGAACACTGAAGCTTTCTTT. This translates into CASSRGWGQGNTEAFF. Supplemented by reference TRBV7-2 and TRBJ1-1, the full variable domain reads GAGVSQSPSNKVTEKGKDVELRCDPISGHTALYWYRQSLGQGLEFLIYFQGNSAPDKSGLPSDRFSAERTGGSVSTLTIQRTQQEDSAVYLCASSRGWGQGNTEAFFGQGTRLTVV.

The chain links TRBV5-6 to TRBJ2-5; D gene unclear. V dropped 5 bases and J dropped 3 bases, with 14 bases sitting between them. The CDR3 sequence is 14 residues long. CDR1 and CDR2 (germline): SGHDT, YYEEEE. In DNA form, the CDR3 reads TGTGCCAGCAGTGGGCCCCAACTCAAAGAGACCCAGTACTTC. It is translated as CASSGPQLKETQYF.

The chain is built from TRBV5-1 and TRBJ2-5; TRBD1 matches 9 bases. CDR3 length equals 14 residues. Germline CDR1 SGHRS, CDR2 YFSETQ. Losses at the gene ends were 5 bases for V and 1 base for J; bases not matched to a gene: 3. The CDR3 here is CASRLQGAQETQYF. CDR3 nucleotides: TGCGCCAGCAGGCTACAGGGGGCCCAAGAGACCCAGTACTTC.

The V and J genes are TRBV13 and TRBJ1-2; D not resolved. Trimming shortened V by 1 base and J by 6 bases, and 9 bases separated the two germline ends. CDR3 length: 13 residues. CDR1 PRHDT and CDR2 FYEKMQ come from the germline V gene (reference sequence). DNA of the CDR3: TGTGCCAGCAGCTTAGTTGGCAGTGATGGCTACACCTTC. Translation gives CASSLVGSDGYTF. Together with reference TRBV13 and TRBJ1-2, the CDR3 gives the full variable domain: AAGVIQSPRHLIKEKRETATLKCYPIPRHDTVYWYQQGPGQDPQFLISFYEKMQSDKGSIPDRFSAQQFSDYHSELNMSSLELGDSALYFCASSLVGSDGYTFGSGTRLTVV.

The chain joins TRBV27 to TRBJ2-5; TRBD2 aligns across 14 bases. Trimming took 5 bases from V and 4 from J; bases not matched to a gene: 9. This CDR3 comprises 17 residues. Per germline, CDR1 MNHEY and CDR2 SMNVEV (reference sequence). CDR3 amino acids: CASSTTSGRGRGETQYF. The DNA of the CDR3 is TGTGCCAGCAGTACGACTAGCGGGAGGGGAAGGGGAGAGACCCAGTACTTC.